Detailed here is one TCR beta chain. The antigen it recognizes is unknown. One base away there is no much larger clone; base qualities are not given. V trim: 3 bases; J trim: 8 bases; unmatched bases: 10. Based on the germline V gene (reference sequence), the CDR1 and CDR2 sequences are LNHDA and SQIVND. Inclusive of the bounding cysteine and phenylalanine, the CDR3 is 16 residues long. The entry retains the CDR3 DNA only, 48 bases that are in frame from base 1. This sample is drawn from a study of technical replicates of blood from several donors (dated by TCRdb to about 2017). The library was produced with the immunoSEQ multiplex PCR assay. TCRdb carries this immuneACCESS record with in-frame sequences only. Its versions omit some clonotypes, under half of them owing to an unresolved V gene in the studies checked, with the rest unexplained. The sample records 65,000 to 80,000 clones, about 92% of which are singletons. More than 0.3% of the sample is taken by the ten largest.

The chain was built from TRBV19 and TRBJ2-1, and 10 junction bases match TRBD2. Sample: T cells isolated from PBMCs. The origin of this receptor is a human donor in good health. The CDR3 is CASSMGSGRVTDEQFF. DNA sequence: TGTGCCAGTAGTATGGGGAGCGGGAGGGTTACCGATGAGCAGTTCTTC.